Here is one TCR beta chain with its context. Using RNA transcripts as the source, TCR beta CDR3 regions were amplified. The primer set for the first-round RT-PCR of the TCR CDR3 was HTBI. TCRdb reprocessed the multiplex PCR reads with MiXCR, giving one entry per CDR3 protein. The table lists around 690,000 distinct CDR3 sequences, around 21% of them singletons, with around a third in the top ten. The length of the CDR3 is 14 residues. Germline-derived CDR1 and CDR2 are SGHRS and YFSETQ. The trim removed 6 bases at V and 11 bases at J, leaving 14 bases unmatched. This entry is derived from a study of T cells in Graves' hyperthyroidism and ophthalmopathy.

The receptor's source is a man aged 25-40 years with Graves' ophthalmopathy. The chain combines TRBV5-1 with TRBJ2-5, with 9 bases aligning to TRBD1. Sequences were obtained from blood. The CDR3 DNA reads as TGCGCCAGCAAACGGATCGGGGGACAGGGTTATCAGTACTTC. Its translation: CASKRIGGQGYQYF.